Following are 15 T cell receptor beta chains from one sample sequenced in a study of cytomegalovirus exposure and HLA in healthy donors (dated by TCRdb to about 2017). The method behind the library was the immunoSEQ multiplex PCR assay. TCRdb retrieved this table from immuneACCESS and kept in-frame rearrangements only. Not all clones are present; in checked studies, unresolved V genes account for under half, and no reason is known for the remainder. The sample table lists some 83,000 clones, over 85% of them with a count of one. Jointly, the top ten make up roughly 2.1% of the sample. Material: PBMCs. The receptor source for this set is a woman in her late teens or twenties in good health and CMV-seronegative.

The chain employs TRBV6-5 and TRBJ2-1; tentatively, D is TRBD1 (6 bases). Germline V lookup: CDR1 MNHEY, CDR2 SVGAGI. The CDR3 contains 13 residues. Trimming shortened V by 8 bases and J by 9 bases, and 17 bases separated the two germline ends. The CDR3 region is CASGNYRESEQFF. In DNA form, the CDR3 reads TGTGCCAGCGGTAACTACAGGGAATCTGAGCAGTTCTTC.

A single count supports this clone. The CDR3 sequence: CTSSQVSREASGGELFF. CDR3 bases: TGCACCAGCAGCCAAGTTTCAAGGGAGGCCTCGGGCGGGGAGCTGTTTTTT. The chain combines TRBV1 with TRBJ2-2; the D call of TRBD2 is as the table states it, not checked on the DNA. TRBV1 is termed a pseudogene. The length of the CDR3 is 17 residues.

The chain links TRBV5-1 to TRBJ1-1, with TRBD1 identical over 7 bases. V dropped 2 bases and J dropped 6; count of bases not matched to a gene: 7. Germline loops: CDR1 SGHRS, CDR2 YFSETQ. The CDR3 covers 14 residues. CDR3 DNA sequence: TGCGCCAGCAGCTTCGGACAGGTAGAGGCTGAAGCTTTCTTT. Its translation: CASSFGQVEAEAFF.

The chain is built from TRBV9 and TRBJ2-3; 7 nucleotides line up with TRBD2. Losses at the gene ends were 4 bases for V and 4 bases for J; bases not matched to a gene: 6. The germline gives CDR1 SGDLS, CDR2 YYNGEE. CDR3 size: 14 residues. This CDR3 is CASSWGEGPDTQYF. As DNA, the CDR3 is TGTGCCAGCAGCTGGGGGGAGGGCCCAGATACGCAGTATTTT.

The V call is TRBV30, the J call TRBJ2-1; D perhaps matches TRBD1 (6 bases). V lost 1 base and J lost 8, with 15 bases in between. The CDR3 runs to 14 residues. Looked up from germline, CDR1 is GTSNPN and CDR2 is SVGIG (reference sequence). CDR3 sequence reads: CAWSGDTGNYEQFF. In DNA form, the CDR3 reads TGTGCCTGGAGTGGTGATACAGGGAACTATGAGCAGTTCTTC.

This CDR3 reads CASGETSGTDTQYF. DNA for the CDR3: TGTGCCAGCGGAGAGACTAGCGGAACAGATACGCAGTATTTT. The V gene is TRBV28, the J gene TRBJ2-3, with 9 nucleotides matching TRBD2. Germline CDR1 and CDR2: MDHEN and SYDVKM. V trimming: 8 bases; J trimming: 3 bases; junction bases outside the gene matches: 6. The CDR3 has 14 residues. The whole variable domain, filled in from reference TRBV28 and TRBJ2-3, reads DVKVTQSSRYLVKRTGEKVFLECVQDMDHENMFWYRQDPGLGLRLIYFSYDVKMKEKGDIPEGYSVSREKKERFSLILESASTNQTSMYLCASGETSGTDTQYFGPGTRLTVL.

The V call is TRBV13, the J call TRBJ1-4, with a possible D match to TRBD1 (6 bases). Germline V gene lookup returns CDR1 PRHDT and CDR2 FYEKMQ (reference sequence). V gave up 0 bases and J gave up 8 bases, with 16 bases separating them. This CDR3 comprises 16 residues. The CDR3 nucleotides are TGTGCCAGCAGCTTAGGCTGGGGGGGGCTGGAGGAAAAACTGTTTTTT. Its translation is CASSLGWGGLEEKLFF. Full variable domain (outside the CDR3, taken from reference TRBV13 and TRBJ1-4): AAGVIQSPRHLIKEKRETATLKCYPIPRHDTVYWYQQGPGQDPQFLISFYEKMQSDKGSIPDRFSAQQFSDYHSELNMSSLELGDSALYFCASSLGWGGLEEKLFFGSGTQLSVL.

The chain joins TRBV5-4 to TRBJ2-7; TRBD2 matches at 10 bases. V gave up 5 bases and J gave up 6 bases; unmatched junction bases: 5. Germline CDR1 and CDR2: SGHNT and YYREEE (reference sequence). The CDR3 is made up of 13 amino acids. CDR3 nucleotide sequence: TGTGCCAGCAGTGCCGGGACTAGCGTCGAGCAGTACTTC. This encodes CASSAGTSVEQYF.

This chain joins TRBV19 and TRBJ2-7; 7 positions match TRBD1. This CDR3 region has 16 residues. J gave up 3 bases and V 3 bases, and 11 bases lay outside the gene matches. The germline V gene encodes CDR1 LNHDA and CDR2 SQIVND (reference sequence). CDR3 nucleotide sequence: TGTGCCAGTAGTATGGGCCCGGGACAGTTAATCTACGAGCAGTACTTC. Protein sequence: CASSMGPGQLIYEQYF.

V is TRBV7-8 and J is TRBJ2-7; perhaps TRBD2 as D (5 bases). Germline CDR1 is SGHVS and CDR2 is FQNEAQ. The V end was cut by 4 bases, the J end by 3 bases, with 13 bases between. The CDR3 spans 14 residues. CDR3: CASSSGKTRYEQYF. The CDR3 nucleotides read TGTGCCAGCAGCTCGGGGAAGACCCGCTACGAGCAGTACTTC.

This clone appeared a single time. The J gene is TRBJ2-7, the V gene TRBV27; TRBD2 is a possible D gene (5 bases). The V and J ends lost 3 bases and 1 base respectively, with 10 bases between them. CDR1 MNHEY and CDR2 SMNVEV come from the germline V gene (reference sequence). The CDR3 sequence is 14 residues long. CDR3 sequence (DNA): TGTGCCAGCAGTTTCGGGCGGGTATCCTACGAGCAGTACTTC. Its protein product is CASSFGRVSYEQYF.

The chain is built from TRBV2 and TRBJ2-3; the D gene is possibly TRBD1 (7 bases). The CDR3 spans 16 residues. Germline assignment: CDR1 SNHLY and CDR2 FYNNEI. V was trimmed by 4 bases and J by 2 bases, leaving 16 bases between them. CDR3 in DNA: TGTGCCAGCAGTGTAGGGCAGGGGGGTATCACAGATACGCAGTATTTT. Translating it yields CASSVGQGGITDTQYF.

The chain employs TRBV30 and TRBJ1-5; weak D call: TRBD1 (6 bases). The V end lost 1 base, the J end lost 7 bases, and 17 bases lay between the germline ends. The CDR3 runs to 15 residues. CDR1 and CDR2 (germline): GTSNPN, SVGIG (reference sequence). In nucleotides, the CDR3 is TGTGCCTGGAGTGGCAGGGGAGCTGGGTGGCAGCCCCAGCATTTT. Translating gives CAWSGRGAGWQPQHF.

CDR3 nucleotide sequence: TGTGCCAGCAGCAGCAGGACAGGGGACTATGGCTACACCTTC. This codes for CASSSRTGDYGYTF. The chain joins TRBV13 to TRBJ1-2, with TRBD1 identical over 9 bases. The junction had 4 bases not matched to a gene; V was cut back by 5 bases and J by 3 bases. This CDR3 has 14 amino acids. Germline V lookup: CDR1 PRHDT, CDR2 FYEKMQ (reference sequence).

CDR3 sequence reads: CASSQKLGGGLNTEAFF. CDR3 in DNA: TGCGCCAGCAGCCAAAAATTGGGGGGTGGACTGAACACTGAAGCTTTCTTT. This chain uses TRBV4-1 with TRBJ1-1, with D perhaps matching TRBD1 (5 bases). The CDR3 has 17 residues. The V end was cut by 2 bases, the J end by 0 bases, with 16 bases between. Germline loops: CDR1 MGHRA, CDR2 YSYEKL.